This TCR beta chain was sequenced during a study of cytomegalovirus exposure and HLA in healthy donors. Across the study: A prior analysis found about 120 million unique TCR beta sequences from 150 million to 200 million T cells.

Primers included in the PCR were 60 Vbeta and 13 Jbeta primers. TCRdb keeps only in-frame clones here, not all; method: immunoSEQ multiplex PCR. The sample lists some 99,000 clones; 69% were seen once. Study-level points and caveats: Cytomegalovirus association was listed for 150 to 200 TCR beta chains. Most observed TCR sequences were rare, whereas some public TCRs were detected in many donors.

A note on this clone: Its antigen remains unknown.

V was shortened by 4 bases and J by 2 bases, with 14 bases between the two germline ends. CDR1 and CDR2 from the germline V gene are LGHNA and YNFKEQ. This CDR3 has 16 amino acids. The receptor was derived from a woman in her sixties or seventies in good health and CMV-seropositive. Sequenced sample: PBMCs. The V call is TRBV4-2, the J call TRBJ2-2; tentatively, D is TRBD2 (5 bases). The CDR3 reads CASSPGGGGNTGELFF. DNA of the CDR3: TGTGCCAGCAGCCCTGGTGGAGGAGGAAACACCGGGGAGCTGTTTTTT.